This T cell receptor (beta chain) comes out of a study of CD8 T cells in ankylosing spondylitis. Study results and limitations: Reported data indicate significant enrichment of disease-linked clones within matched ankylosing spondylitis synovial fluid. Seven to nine highly homologous variants made up a TCR beta motif that seemed to typify ankylosing spondylitis blood.

This clonotype was seen ten or more times. Its antigen is undetermined. Quantitative molecular-barcoded 5'-RACE generated the TCR beta libraries. From the 5' RACE reads, TCRdb called clonotypes with MiXCR, one entry per CDR3 protein. The sample has around 890,000 distinct CDR3 sequences; about 12% are singletons. Trimming removed 1 base at V and 5 bases at J, with 8 bases between. Germline V gives CDR1 DFQATT, CDR2 SNEGSKA (reference sequence). The CDR3 loop spans 12 amino acids. Source material: blood, either unsorted or a sorted T cell fraction (not recorded which). The source is a male donor with ankylosing spondylitis. J is TRBJ1-1 and V is TRBV20-1, with unresolved D. This CDR3 is CSARVVGTEAFF. The DNA of the CDR3 is TGCAGTGCTAGAGTAGTGGGTACTGAAGCTTTCTTT.